This T cell receptor beta chain was obtained from a study of blood T cell repertoires in COVID-19. As for the study in general: Sites in the United States, Italy and Spain provided acute and convalescent COVID-19 samples.

Original handling: By means of reference gene primer amplification, nucleated cell counts were estimated. Profiled with immunoSEQ multiplex PCR; TCRdb holds only in-frame clones, not every one. The V and J calls and clone size come from that table; D and trimming were worked out from the DNA. Seen here are just under 150,000 clones, just under 90% observed once, and the top ten hold more than 6.5%. Looked up from germline, CDR1 is MDHEN and CDR2 is SYDVKM. Trimming pared 4 bases from V and 1 base from J, leaving 14 bases between. CDR3 length: 16 amino acids. The sequence was obtained from a woman aged 50 to 60 with active or convalescent COVID-19. The specimen was peripheral blood. The chain carries TRBV28 and TRBJ1-5, with D perhaps matching TRBD1 (6 bases). CDR3 in amino acids: CASSSLVQGSNQPQHF. As DNA, the CDR3 is TGTGCCAGCAGTTCCTTGGTCCAGGGGAGCAATCAGCCCCAGCATTTT.